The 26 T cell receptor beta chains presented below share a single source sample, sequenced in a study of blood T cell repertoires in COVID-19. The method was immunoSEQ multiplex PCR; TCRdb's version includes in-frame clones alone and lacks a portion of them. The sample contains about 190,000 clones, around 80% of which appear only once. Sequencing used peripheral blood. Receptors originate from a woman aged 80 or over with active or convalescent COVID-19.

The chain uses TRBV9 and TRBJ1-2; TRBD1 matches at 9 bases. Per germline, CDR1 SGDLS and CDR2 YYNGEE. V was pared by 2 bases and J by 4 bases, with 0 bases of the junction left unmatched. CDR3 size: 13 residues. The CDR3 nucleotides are TGTGCCAGCAGCGTGGACAGGGGCTATGGCTACACCTTC. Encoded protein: CASSVDRGYGYTF.

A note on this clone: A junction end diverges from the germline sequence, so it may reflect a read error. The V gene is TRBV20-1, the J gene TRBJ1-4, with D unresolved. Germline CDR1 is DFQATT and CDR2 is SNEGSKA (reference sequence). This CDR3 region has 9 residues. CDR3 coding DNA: TGCAGTGCTTTAGCCCCACTTGCTTTT. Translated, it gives CSALAPLAF.

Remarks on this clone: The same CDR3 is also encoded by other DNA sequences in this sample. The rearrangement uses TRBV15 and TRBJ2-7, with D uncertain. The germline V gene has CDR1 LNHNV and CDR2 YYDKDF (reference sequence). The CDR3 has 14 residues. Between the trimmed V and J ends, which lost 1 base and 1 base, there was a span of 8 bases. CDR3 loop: CATSRGGSSYEQYF. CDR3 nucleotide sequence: TGTGCCACCAGCAGAGGTGGTAGTTCCTACGAGCAGTACTTC.

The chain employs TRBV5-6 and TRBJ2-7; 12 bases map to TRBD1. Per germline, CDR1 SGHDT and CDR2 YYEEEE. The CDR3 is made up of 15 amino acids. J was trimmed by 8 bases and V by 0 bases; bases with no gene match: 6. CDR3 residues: CASSLEGQGAGKQYF. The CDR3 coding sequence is TGTGCCAGCAGCTTGGAGGGACAGGGGGCGGGAAAGCAGTACTTC.

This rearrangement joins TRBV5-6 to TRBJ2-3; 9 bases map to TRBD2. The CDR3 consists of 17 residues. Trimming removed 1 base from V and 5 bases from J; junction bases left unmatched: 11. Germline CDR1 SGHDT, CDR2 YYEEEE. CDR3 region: CASSLSPEAGGIDTQYF. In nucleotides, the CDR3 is TGTGCCAGCAGCTTGAGCCCGGAAGCGGGGGGTATAGATACGCAGTATTTT.

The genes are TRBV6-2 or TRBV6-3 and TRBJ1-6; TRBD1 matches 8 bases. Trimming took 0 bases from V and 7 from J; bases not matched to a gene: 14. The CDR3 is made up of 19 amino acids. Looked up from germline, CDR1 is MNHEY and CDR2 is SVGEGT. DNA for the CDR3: TGTGCCAGCAGTTACTCGAACCCGATAAGGACAGGGCGAAATTCACCCCTCCACTTT. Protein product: CASSYSNPIRTGRNSPLHF.

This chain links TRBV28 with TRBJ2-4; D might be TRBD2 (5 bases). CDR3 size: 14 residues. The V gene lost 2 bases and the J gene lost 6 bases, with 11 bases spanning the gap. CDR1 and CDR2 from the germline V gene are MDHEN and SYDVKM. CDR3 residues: CASSLIGLGNIQYF. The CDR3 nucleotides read TGTGCCAGCAGTTTAATAGGACTGGGAAACATTCAGTACTTC.

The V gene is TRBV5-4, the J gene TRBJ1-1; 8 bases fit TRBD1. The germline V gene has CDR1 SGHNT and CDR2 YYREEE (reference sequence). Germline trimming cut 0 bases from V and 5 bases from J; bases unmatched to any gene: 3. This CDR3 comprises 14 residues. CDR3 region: CASSLEYRGTEAFF. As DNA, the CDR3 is TGTGCCAGCAGCTTGGAATACAGGGGGACTGAAGCTTTCTTT.

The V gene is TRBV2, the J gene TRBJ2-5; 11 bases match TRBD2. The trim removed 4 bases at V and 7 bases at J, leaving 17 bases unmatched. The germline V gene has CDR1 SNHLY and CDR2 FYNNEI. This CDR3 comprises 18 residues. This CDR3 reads CASSASTSGGSRGGTQYF. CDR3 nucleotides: TGTGCCAGCAGTGCCTCAACTAGCGGGGGATCCCGGGGGGGGACCCAGTACTTC.

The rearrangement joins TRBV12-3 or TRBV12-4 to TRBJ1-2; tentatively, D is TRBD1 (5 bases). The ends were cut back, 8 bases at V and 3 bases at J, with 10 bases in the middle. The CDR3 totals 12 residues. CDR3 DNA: TGTGCCAGCTCGGGGGGGGACTATGGCTACACCTTC. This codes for CASSGGDYGYTF.

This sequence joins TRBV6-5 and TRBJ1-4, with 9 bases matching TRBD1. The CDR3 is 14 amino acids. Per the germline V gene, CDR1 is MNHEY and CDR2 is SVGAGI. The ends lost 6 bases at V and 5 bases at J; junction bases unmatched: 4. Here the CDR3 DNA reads TGTGCCAGCAGCACGACAGGGGGGAATGAAAAACTGTTTTTT. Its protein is CASSTTGGNEKLFF.

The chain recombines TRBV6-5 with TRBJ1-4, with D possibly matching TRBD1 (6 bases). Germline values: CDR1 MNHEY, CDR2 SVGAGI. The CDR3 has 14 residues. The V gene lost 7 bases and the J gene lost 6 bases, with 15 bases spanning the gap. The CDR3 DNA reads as TGTGCCAGCAATGCCCCAGGGGCAGATGAAAAACTGTTTTTT. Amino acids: CASNAPGADEKLFF.

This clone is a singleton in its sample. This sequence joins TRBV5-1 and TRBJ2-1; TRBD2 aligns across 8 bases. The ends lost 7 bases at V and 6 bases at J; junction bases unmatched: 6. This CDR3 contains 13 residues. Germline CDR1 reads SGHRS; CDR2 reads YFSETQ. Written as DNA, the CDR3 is TGCGCCAGCTCAAGGACTAGCTTCAATGAGCAGTTCTTC. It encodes CASSRTSFNEQFF.

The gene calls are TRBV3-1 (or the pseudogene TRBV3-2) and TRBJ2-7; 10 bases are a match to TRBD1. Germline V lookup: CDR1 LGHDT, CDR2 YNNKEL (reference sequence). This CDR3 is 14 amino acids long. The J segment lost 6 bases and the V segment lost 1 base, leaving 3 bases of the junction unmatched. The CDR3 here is CASSQGTGGREQYF. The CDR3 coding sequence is TGTGCCAGCAGCCAAGGGACAGGGGGTCGCGAGCAGTACTTC.

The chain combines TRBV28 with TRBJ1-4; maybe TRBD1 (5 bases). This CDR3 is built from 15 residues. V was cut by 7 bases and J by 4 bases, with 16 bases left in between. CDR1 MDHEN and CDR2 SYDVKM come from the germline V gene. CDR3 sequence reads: CASTTWWGRNEKLFF. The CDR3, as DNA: TGTGCCAGCACTACCTGGTGGGGCCGTAATGAAAAACTGTTTTTT.

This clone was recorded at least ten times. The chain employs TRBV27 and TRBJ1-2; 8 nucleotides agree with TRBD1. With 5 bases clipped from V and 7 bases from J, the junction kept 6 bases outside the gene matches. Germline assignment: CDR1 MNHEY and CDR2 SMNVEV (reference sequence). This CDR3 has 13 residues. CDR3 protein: CASSPGQGTGYTF. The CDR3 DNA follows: TGTGCCAGCAGTCCTGGACAGGGTACTGGCTACACCTTC.

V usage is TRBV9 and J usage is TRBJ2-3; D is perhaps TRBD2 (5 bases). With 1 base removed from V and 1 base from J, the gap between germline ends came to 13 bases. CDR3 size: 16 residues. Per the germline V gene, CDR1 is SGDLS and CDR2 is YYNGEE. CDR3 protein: CASSVITRGGTDTQYF. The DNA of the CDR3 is TGTGCCAGCAGCGTAATAACACGGGGAGGCACAGATACGCAGTATTTT.

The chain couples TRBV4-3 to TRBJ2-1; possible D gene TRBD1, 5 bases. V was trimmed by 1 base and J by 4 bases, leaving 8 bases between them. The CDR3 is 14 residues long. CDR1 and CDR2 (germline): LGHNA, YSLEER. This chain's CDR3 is CASSQVDRYNEQFF. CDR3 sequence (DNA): TGCGCCAGCAGCCAAGTTGACAGATACAATGAGCAGTTCTTC.

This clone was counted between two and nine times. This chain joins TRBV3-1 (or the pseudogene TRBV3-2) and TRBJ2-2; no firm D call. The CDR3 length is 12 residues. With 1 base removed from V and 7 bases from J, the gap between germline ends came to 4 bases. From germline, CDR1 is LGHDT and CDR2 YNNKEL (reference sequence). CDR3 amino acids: CASSQAIGELFF. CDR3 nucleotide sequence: TGTGCCAGCAGCCAAGCCATCGGGGAGCTGTTTTTT.

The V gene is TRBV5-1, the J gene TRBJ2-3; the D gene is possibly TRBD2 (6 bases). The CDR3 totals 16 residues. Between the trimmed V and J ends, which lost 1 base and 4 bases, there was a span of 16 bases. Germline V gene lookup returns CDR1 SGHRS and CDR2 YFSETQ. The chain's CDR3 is CASSLKWGEHSDTQYF. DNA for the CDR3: TGCGCCAGCAGCTTGAAGTGGGGGGAACACTCAGATACGCAGTATTTT.

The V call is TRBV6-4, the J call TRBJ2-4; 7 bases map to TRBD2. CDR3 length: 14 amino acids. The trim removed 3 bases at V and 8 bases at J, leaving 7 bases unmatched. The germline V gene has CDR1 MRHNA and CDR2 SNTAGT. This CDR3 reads CASSERRGRDIQYF. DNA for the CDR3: TGTGCCAGCAGTGAAAGGCGGGGGAGGGACATTCAGTACTTC.

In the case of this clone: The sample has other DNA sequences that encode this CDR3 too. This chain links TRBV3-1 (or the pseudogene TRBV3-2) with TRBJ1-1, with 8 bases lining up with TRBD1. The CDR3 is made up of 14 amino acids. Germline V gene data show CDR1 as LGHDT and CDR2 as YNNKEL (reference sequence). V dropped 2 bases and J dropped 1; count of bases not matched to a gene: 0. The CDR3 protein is CASSQTGGNTEAFF. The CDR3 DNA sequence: TGTGCCAGCAGCCAAACAGGGGGGAACACTGAAGCTTTCTTT.

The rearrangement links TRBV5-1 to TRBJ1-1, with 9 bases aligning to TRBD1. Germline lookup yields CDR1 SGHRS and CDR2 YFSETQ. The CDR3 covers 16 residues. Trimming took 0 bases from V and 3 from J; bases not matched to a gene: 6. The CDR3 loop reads CASSLVGTGSYTEAFF. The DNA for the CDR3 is TGCGCCAGCAGCTTGGTAGGGACAGGGTCCTACACTGAAGCTTTCTTT.

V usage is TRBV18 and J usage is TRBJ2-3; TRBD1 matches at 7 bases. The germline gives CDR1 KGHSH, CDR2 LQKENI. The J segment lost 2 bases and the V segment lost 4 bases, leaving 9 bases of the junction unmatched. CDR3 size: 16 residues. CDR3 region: CASSQSSDRDTDTQYF. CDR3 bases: TGTGCCAGCTCACAATCCTCTGACAGGGACACAGATACGCAGTATTTT.

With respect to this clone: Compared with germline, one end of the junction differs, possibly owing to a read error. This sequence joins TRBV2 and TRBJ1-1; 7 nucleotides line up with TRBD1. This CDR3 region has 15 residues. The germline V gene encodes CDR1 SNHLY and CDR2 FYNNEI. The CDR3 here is CASREGNRGSSEAFF. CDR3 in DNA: TGTGCCAGCAGGGAAGGGAACAGGGGATCCTCTGAAGCTTTCTTT.

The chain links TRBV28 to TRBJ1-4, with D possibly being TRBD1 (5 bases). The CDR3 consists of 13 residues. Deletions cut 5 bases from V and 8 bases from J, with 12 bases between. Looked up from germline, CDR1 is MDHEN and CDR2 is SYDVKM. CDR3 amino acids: CASSRTMAEKLFF. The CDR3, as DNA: TGTGCCAGCAGTAGGACAATGGCCGAAAAACTGTTTTTT.